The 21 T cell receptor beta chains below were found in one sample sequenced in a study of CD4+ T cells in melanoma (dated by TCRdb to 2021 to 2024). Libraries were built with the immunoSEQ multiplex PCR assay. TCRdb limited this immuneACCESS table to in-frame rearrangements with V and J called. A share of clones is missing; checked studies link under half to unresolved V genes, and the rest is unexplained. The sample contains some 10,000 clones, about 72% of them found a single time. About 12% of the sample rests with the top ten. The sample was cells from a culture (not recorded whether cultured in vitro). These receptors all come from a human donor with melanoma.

CDR3 sequence (DNA): TGCGCCAGCAGTCAGGTTGCAGAAGAGATAGCCAAAAACATTCAGTACTTC. Amino acids: CASSQVAEEIAKNIQYF. The chain has TRBV10-2 and TRBJ2-4, with D unclear. The germline gives CDR1 WSHSY, CDR2 SAAADI. The CDR3 extends over 17 amino acids. V dropped 5 bases and J dropped 0 bases, with 17 bases sitting between them.

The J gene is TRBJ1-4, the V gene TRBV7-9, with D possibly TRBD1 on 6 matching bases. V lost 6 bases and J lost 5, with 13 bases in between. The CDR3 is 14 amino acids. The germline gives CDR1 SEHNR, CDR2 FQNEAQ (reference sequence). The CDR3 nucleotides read TGTGCCAGCAGACAAACAGGGTTAAATGAAAAACTGTTTTTT. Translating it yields CASRQTGLNEKLFF.

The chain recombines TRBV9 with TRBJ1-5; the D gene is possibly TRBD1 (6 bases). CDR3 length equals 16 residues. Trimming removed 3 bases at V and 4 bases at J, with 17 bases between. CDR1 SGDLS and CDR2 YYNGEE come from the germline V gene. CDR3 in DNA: TGTGCCAGCAGCGCCGGGGACACCGGGGGGAATCAGCCCCAGCATTTT. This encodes CASSAGDTGGNQPQHF.

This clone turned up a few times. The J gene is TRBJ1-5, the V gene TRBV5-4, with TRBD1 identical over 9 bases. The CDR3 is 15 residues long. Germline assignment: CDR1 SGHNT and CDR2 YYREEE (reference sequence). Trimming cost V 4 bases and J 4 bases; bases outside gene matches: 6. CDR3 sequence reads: CASSGGTGNNQPQHF. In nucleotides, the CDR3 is TGTGCCAGCAGCGGGGGGACAGGGAATAATCAGCCCCAGCATTTT. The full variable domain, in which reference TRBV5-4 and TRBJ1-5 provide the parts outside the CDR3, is ETGVTQSPTHLIKTRGQQVTLRCSSQSGHNTVSWYQQALGQGPQFIFQYYREEENGRGNFPPRFSGLQFPNYSSELNVNALELDDSALYLCASSGGTGNNQPQHFGDGTRLSIL.

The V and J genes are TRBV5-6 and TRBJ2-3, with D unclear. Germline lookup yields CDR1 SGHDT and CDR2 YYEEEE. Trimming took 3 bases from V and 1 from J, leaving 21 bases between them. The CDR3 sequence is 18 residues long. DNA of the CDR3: TGTGCCAGCAGCTCCCTGGTGGAGACACAGATTCGCACAGATACGCAGTATTTT. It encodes CASSSLVETQIRTDTQYF.

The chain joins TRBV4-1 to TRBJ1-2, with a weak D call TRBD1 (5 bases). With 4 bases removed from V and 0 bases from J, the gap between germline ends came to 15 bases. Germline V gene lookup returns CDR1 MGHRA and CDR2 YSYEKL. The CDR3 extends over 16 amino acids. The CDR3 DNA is TGCGCCAGCAGCCCCTCACAAGGACAAGCTAACTATGGCTACACCTTC. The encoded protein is CASSPSQGQANYGYTF.

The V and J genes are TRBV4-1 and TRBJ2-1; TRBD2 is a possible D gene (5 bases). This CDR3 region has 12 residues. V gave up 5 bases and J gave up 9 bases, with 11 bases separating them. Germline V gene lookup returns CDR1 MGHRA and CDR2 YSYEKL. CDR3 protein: CASSELDSEQFF. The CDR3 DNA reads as TGCGCCAGCAGCGAACTAGATTCTGAGCAGTTCTTC.

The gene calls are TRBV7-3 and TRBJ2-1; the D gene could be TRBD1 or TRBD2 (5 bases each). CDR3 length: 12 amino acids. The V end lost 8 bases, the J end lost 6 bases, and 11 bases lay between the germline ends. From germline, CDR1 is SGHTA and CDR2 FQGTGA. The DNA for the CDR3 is TGTGCCAGCGGGGGACCGAGCAATGAGCAGTTCTTC. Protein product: CASGGPSNEQFF.

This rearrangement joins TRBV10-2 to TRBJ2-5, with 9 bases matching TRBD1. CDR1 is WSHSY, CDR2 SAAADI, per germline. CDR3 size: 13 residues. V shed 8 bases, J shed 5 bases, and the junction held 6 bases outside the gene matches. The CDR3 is CASRNRGLETQYF. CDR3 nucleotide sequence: TGCGCCAGCCGAAACAGGGGGCTCGAGACCCAGTACTTC.

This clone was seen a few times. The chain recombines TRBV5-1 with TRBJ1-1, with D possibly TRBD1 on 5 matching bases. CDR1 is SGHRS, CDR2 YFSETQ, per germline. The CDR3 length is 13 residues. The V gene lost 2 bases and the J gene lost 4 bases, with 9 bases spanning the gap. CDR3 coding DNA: TGCGCCAGCAGCTTTCCAGGGAGCACTGAAGCTTTCTTT. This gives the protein CASSFPGSTEAFF. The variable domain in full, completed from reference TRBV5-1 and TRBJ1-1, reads KAGVTQTPRYLIKTRGQQVTLSCSPISGHRSVSWYQQTPGQGLQFLFEYFSETQRNKGNFPGRFSGRQFSNSRSEMNVSTLELGDSALYLCASSFPGSTEAFFGQGTRLTVV.

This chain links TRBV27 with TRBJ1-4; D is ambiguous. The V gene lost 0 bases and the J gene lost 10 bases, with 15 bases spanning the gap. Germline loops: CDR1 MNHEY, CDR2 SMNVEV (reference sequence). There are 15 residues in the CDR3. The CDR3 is CASSLSDGGPGKLFF. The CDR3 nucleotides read TGTGCCAGCAGTTTATCTGACGGTGGACCTGGAAAACTGTTTTTT.

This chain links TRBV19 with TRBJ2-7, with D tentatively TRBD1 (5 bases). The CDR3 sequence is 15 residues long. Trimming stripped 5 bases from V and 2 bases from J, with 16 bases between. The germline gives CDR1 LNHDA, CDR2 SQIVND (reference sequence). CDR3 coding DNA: TGTGCCAGTAGTGATGGAACAGGTAATACCTACGAGCAGTACTTC. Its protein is CASSDGTGNTYEQYF.

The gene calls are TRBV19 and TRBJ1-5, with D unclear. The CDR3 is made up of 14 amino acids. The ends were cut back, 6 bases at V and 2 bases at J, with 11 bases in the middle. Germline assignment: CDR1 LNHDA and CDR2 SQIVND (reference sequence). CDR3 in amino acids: CASRREFRNQPQHF. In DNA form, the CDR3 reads TGTGCCAGTAGGAGGGAGTTCCGCAATCAGCCCCAGCATTTT.

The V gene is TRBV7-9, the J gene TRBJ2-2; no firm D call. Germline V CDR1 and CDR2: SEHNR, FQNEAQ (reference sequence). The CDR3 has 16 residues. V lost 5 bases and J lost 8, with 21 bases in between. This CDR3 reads CASSPPYRTSRGELFF. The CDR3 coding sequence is TGTGCCAGCAGCCCCCCTTACCGGACCTCCCGAGGGGAGCTGTTTTTT.

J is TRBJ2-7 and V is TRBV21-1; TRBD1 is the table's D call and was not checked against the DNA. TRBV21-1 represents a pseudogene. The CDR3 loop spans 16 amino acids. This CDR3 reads CASSIRLQGAPDEQYF. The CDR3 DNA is TGTGCCAGCAGCATAAGGCTACAGGGGGCCCCCGACGAGCAGTACTTC.

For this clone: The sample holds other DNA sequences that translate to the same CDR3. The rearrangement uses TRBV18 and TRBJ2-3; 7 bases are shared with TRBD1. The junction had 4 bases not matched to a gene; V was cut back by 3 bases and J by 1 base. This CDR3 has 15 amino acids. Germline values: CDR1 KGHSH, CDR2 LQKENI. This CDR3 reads CASSPSDRGTDTQYF. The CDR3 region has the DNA TGTGCCAGCTCACCGAGCGACAGGGGCACAGATACGCAGTATTTT.

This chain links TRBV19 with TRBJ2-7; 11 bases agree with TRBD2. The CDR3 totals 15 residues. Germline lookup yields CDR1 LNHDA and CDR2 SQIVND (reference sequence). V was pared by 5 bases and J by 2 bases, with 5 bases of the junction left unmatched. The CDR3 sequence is CASSLLSGGAYEQYF. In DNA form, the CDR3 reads TGTGCCAGTAGTCTCCTTAGCGGGGGGGCCTACGAGCAGTACTTC.

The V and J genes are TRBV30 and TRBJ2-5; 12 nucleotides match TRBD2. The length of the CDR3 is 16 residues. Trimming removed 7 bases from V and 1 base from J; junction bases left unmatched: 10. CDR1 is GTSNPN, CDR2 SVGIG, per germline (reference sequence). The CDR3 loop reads CALELAGGPPQETQYF. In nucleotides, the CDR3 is TGTGCCTTAGAACTAGCGGGGGGCCCCCCCCAAGAGACCCAGTACTTC.

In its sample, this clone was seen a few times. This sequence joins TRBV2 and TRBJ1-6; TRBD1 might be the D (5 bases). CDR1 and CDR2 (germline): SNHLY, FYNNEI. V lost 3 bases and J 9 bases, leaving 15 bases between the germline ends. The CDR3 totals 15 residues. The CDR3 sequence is CASSEEQGRRSPLHF. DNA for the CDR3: TGTGCCAGCAGTGAGGAGCAGGGTCGGCGTTCACCCCTCCACTTT.

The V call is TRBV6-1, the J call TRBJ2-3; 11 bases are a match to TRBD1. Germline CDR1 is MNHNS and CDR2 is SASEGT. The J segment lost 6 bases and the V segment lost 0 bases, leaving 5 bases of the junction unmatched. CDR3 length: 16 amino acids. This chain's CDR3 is CASSEAVGQGADTQYF. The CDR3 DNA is TGTGCCAGCAGTGAAGCAGTTGGACAGGGGGCGGATACGCAGTATTTT.

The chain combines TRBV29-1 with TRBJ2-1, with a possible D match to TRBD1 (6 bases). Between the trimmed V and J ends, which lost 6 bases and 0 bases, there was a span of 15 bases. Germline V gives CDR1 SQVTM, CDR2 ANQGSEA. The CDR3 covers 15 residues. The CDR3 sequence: CSVKNRAASYNEQFF. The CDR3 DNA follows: TGCAGCGTCAAAAACAGGGCCGCCTCCTACAATGAGCAGTTCTTC.